This T cell receptor (beta chain) was sequenced in a study of OX40 agonist ivuxolimab in advanced cancers. This CDR3 has 12 amino acids. The V gene's germline CDR1 is MDHEN and CDR2 SYDVKM. Trimming left V 4 bases short and J 8 bases short, with 11 bases between. The table came from immunoSEQ multiplex PCR; TCRdb's copy has only in-frame clones and leaves some out. Of fewer than 30,000 clones listed, around 86% are singletons. The V and J genes are TRBV28 and TRBJ1-2; D is perhaps TRBD1 (5 bases). The receptor comes from an adult with an advanced solid tumor such as melanoma, head and neck, liver or kidney cancer. The sequencing here drew on CD4+ or CD8+ T cells sorted from blood, taken in a trial of the OX40 agonist ivuxolimab. CDR3 in DNA: TGTGCCAGCAGTTCTCAGGGATGGGGCTACACCTTC. It specifies CASSSQGWGYTF.